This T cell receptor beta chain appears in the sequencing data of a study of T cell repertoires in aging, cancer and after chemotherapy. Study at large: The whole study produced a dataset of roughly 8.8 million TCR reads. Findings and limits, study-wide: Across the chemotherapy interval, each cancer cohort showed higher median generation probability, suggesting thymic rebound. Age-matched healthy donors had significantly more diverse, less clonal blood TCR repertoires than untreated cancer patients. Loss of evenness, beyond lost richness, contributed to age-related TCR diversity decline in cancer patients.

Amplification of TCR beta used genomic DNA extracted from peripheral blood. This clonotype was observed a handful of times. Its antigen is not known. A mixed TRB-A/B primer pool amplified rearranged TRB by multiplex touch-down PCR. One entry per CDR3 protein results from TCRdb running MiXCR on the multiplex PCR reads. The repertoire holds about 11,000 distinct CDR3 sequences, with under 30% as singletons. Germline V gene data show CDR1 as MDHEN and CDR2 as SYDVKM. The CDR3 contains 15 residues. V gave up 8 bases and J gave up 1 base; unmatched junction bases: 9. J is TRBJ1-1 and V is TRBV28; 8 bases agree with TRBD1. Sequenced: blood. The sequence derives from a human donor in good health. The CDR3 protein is CASFSDRARNTEAFF. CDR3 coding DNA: TGTGCCAGCTTCTCGGACAGGGCGAGGAACACTGAAGCTTTCTTT.